Listed here are 5 T cell receptor beta chains from one sample, sequenced in a study of tumor and adjacent non-tumor tissue in lung cancer. The library came from three nested PCR rounds adapted from ARM-PCR protocols. Using its own MiXCR run on the multiplex PCR reads, TCRdb lists one record per CDR3 protein. The data show 90,000 to 100,000 distinct CDR3 sequences, with roughly 78% seen just once and roughly 29% held by the top ten. RNA was extracted from bulk tissue without any cell sorting. More than 3 cm separated this lung sample from the edge of the tumor. Material for sequencing was distant non-tumor lung tissue. These receptors were obtained from a man in his 60s with small cell lung cancer.

This clonotype was observed at least ten times. J is TRBJ2-7 and V is TRBV6-5, with D perhaps TRBD1 or TRBD2 (5 bases each). V was cut by 8 bases and J by 3 bases, with 20 bases left in between. Looked up from germline, CDR1 is MNHEY and CDR2 is SVGAGI. The CDR3 has 15 residues. The CDR3, as DNA: TGTGCCAGCGGCAATGGGGGAGTCACTCGCTACGAGCAGTACTTC. It specifies CASGNGGVTRYEQYF.

This clonotype was seen at least ten times. V and J are TRBV7-8 and TRBJ2-1; 9 nucleotides align to TRBD2. V dropped 4 bases and J dropped 7; count of bases not matched to a gene: 5. The CDR3 is made up of 14 amino acids. CDR1 and CDR2 (germline): SGHVS, FQNEAQ. CDR3 DNA sequence: TGTGCCAGCAGCTGGGGGACTAGCTCGAATGAGCAGTTCTTC. This translates into CASSWGTSSNEQFF.

The V call is TRBV11-2, the J call TRBJ2-2; the D gene is possibly TRBD2 (6 bases). Between the trimmed V and J ends, which lost 2 bases and 16 bases, there was a span of 23 bases. The CDR3 has 15 residues. CDR1 is SGHAT and CDR2 is FQNNGV in the germline V gene. The CDR3 DNA sequence: TGTGCCAGCAGCTTACGAGGACCAACCACGGGGGAGTGGTTTTTT. Its translation is CASSLRGPTTGEWFF.

There are a few counts of this clonotype. The gene calls are TRBV2 and TRBJ1-5; weak D call: TRBD1 (5 bases). The V gene's germline CDR1 is SNHLY and CDR2 FYNNEI. The CDR3 totals 15 residues. Trimming took off 4 bases at V and 0 bases at J, with 10 bases between the two ends. The CDR3, as DNA: TGTGCCAGCAGTGGCGGGACCATTAGCAATCAGCCCCAGCATTTT. It yields the protein CASSGGTISNQPQHF. The whole variable domain, filled in from reference TRBV2 and TRBJ1-5, reads EPEVTQTPSHQVTQMGQEVILRCVPISNHLYFYWYRQILGQKVEFLVSFYNNEISEKSEIFDDQFSVERPDGSNFTLKIRSTKLEDSAMYFCASSGGTISNQPQHFGDGTRLSIL.

Comments on this clonotype: Germline and junction disagree at one end, which may indicate a read error. The chain uses TRBV4-2 and TRBJ1-5, with D unresolved. This CDR3 has 14 amino acids. In germline, CDR1 is LGHNA, CDR2 YNFKEQ. The CDR3 region is CASSQEHGNQPQRF. The CDR3 DNA is TGTGCCAGCAGTCAAGAGCACGGGAATCAGCCACAGCGTTTT.